The clone carrying this T cell receptor beta chain was detected ten times or more. From RNA transcripts, TCR beta CDR3 regions were amplified. HTBI primers drove first-round RT-PCR of the TCR CDR3. TCRdb itself ran the multiplex PCR reads through MiXCR, one entry per CDR3 protein. Altogether fewer than 450,000 distinct CDR3 sequences are present, approximately 17% being singletons, with the ten largest covering over 35%. Diagnosis relied on clinical symptoms, serum thyroxine and TRAb, thyroid ultrasound and orbital computed tomography. The CDR3 length is 16 residues. Looked up from germline, CDR1 is MNHEY and CDR2 is SVGEGT. Trimming left V 6 bases short and J 1 base short, with 18 bases between. This record comes from a study of T cells in Graves' hyperthyroidism and ophthalmopathy.

The sequencing sample was made of blood. The J gene is TRBJ1-1, the V gene TRBV6-2 or TRBV6-3, with D possibly matching TRBD1 (6 bases). The clonotype comes from a man aged 18 to 29 with Graves' ophthalmopathy. CDR3 in DNA: TGTGCCAGCAGCCGAACAGCAGGGGTCAGGAACACTGAAGCTTTCTTT. This gives the protein CASSRTAGVRNTEAFF.